This T cell receptor (beta chain) was profiled in a study of regulatory T cells. Study-level results: CD3G-deficient patients' regulatory T cells showed reduced Shannon diversity versus autologous conventional CD4+ and control regulatory cells.

The primer mix had 52 TRBV and 13 TRBJ primers. Data came from immunoSEQ multiplex PCR; TCRdb stores just in-frame clones and leaves some out. Here the sample spans around 6,000 clones, roughly nine tenths being singletons. The CDR3 spans 15 residues. From germline, CDR1 is MNHNS and CDR2 SASEGT. The V and J ends lost 2 bases and 8 bases, in that order; junction bases with no gene match: 9. In regard to this clone: Its antigen remains unidentified.

Specimen: CD4+ Tregs sorted from blood. V usage is TRBV6-1 and J usage is TRBJ1-2, with 9 bases identical to TRBD1. The TCR comes from a person under 35 with CD3G deficiency. This chain's CDR3 is CASSETGGRGLGYTF. CDR3 coding DNA: TGTGCCAGCAGTGAAACAGGGGGCAGGGGGCTCGGCTACACCTTC.